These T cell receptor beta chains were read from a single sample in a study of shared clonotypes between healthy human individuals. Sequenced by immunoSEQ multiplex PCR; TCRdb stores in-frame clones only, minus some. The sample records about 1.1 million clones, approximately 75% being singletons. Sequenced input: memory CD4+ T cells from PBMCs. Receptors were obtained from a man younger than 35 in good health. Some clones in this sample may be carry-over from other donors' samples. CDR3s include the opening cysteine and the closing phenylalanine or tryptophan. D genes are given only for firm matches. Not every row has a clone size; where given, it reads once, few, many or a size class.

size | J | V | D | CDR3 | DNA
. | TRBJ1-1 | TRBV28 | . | CASQSPGAFWNTEAFF | TGTGCCTCACAAAGTCCGGGGGCCTTTTGGAACACTGAAGCTTTCTTT
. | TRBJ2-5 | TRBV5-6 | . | CASSGTRGRSEGETQYF | TGTGCCAGCAGCGGTACTCGGGGGAGAAGTGAGGGGGAGACCCAGTACTTC
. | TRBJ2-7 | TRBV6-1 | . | CASTRRDRSYEQYF | TGTGCCAGCACTAGGCGGGATCGCTCCTACGAGCAGTACTTC
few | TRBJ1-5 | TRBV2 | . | CASTLQGVSNQPQHF | TGTGCCAGCACGTTACAGGGCGTTAGCAATCAGCCCCAGCATTTT
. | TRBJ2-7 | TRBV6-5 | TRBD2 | CASARIAGLEQYF | TGTGCCAGCGCCAGGATAGCGGGACTCGAGCAGTACTTC
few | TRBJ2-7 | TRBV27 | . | CASSLRYREFHEQYF | TGTGCCAGCAGTCTCCGCTACCGGGAGTTCCACGAGCAGTACTTC
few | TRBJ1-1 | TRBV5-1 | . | CASGTPGGTEAFF | TGCGCCAGCGGGACACCCGGCGGCACTGAAGCTTTCTTT
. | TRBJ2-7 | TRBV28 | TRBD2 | CASSLVSGNYEQYF | TGTGCCAGCAGTTTAGTGAGCGGGAACTACGAGCAGTACTTC
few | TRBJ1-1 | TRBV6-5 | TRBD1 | CASSYGTGNTEAFF | TGTGCCAGCAGTTACGGGACAGGGAACACTGAAGCTTTCTTT
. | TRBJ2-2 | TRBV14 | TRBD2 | CASSQDFSGIDTGELFF | TGTGCCAGCAGCCAGGACTTTAGCGGGATTGACACCGGGGAGCTGTTTTTT
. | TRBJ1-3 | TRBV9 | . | CASSDRGGPDTIYF | TGTGCCAGCAGCGACCGTGGAGGGCCGGACACCATATATTTT
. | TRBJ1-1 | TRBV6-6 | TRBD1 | CASTLQGANTEAFF | TGTGCCAGCACTTTACAGGGGGCGAACACTGAAGCTTTCTTT
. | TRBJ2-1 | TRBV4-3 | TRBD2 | CASSQGLGGDEQFF | TGCGCCAGCAGCCAGGGGCTTGGGGGGGATGAGCAGTTCTTC
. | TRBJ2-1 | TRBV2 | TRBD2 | CASRPRLAGGYGEQFF | TGTGCCAGCAGACCCCGACTAGCGGGAGGGTATGGTGAGCAGTTCTTC
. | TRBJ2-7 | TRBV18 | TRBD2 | CATRGEREQYF | TGTGCCACCCGGGGGGAGCGTGAGCAGTACTTC
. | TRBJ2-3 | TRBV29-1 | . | CSPSSGTDTQYF | TGCAGCCCCTCTTCAGGCACAGATACGCAGTATTTT
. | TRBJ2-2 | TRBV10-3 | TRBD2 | CAISDWASGSTGELFF | TGTGCCATCAGTGACTGGGCTAGCGGGAGTACGGGGGAGCTGTTTTTT
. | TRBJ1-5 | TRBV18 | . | CASTGGGGAGDQPQHF | TGTGCCAGCACCGGGGGCGGGGGCGCGGGTGATCAGCCCCAGCATTTT
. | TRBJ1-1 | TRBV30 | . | CAWTLDRVGTEAFF | TGTGCCTGGACCTTGGACAGAGTTGGCACTGAAGCTTTCTTT
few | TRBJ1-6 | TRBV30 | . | CAWSEPQGSYSPLHF | TGTGCCTGGAGTGAACCGCAGGGGTCCTATTCACCCCTCCACTTT
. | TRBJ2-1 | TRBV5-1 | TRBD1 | CASGSRTGDYNEQFF | TGCGCCAGCGGCAGTCGGACAGGGGACTACAATGAGCAGTTCTTC
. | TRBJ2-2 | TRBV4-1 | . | CASSPGATKNTGELFF | TGCGCCAGCAGCCCCGGGGCAACAAAAAACACCGGGGAACTGTTTTTT
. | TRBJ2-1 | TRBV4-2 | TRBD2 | CASSQETAGGPYEQFF | TGTGCCAGCAGCCAAGAGACAGCGGGAGGGCCATATGAGCAGTTCTTC
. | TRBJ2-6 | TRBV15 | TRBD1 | CATGRGDRGSGANVLTF | TGTGCCACTGGGCGAGGAGACAGGGGGTCTGGGGCCAACGTCCTGACTTTC
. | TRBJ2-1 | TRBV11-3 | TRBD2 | CASSLGLAGLNEQFF | TGTGCCAGCAGCTTAGGGCTAGCGGGATTAAATGAGCAGTTCTTC
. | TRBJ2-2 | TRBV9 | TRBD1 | CASSEQDRGRANTGELFF | TGTGCCAGCAGCGAGCAGGACAGGGGGCGAGCGAACACCGGGGAGCTGTTTTTT
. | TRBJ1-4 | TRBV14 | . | CASSSQAGREKLFF | TGTGCCAGCAGCTCGCAGGCAGGACGAGAAAAACTGTTTTTT
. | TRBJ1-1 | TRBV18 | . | CASSPPGRGNTEAFF | TGTGCCAGCTCACCACCGGGCAGGGGAAACACTGAAGCTTTCTTT
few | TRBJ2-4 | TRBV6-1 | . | CASELAGDIQYF | TGTGCCAGCGAGTTGGCAGGGGACATTCAGTACTTC
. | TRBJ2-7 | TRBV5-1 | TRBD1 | CASSLDWDSSYEQYF | TGCGCCAGCAGCTTGGATTGGGACAGTTCCTACGAGCAGTACTTC
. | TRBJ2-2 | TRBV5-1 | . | CASSPTGLNTGELFF | TGCGCCAGCAGCCCCACGGGCCTCAACACCGGGGAGCTGTTTTTT
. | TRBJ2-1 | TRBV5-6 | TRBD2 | CASRSTGTSGDEQFF | TGTGCCAGCAGAAGTACCGGGACTAGTGGGGATGAGCAGTTCTTC
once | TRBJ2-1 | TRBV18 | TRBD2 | CASSPQTSGGYNEQFF | TGTGCCAGCTCACCCCAGACTAGCGGGGGCTACAATGAGCAGTTCTTC
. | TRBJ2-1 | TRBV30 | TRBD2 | CAWSTRLAGEQFF | TGTGCCTGGAGTACCCGACTAGCCGGTGAGCAGTTCTTC
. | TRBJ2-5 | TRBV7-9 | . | CASSLGQGRVETQYF | TGTGCCAGCAGCTTAGGGCAGGGTCGGGTAGAGACCCAGTACTTC
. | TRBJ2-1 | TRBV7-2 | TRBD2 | CASSLRLAGDPEQFF | TGTGCCAGCAGCTTAAGACTAGCGGGAGATCCTGAGCAGTTCTTC
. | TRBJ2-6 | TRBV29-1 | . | CSADSGANVLTF | TGCAGCGCAGACTCTGGGGCCAACGTCCTGACTTTC
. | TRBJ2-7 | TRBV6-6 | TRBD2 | CASSRLAGGSYEQYF | TGTGCCAGCAGCCGACTAGCGGGAGGATCCTACGAGCAGTACTTC
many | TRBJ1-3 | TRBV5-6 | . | CASTWTLSGNTIYF | TGTGCCAGCACCTGGACCCTCTCCGGAAACACCATATATTTT
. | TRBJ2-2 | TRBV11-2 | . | CASSYLGAGDFGELFF | TGTGCCAGCAGCTACCTAGGGGCAGGGGATTTCGGGGAGCTGTTTTTT